This T cell receptor beta chain was found in a study of cytomegalovirus exposure and HLA in healthy donors. Study-level points and caveats: In an earlier analysis, in 587 donors, most V segments appeared productive either ~90% or ~30% of the time.

Note on this clone: Its antigen is not known.

Primers: 60 Vbeta forward and 13 Jbeta reverse. Repertoires were generated with immunoSEQ multiplex PCR, while TCRdb's copy carries only in-frame clones and drops some. In the table there are about 130,000 clones, around 70% of which are singletons. V was trimmed by 0 bases and J by 0 bases, leaving 21 bases between them. The CDR3 consists of 21 residues. Germline V lookup: CDR1 LGHNA, CDR2 YSLEER. The TCR comes from a woman aged 40 to 49 in good health and CMV-seropositive. The chain has TRBV4-3 and TRBJ2-6; TRBD2 might be the D (5 bases). The specimen sequenced was PBMCs. This CDR3 reads CASSQDALWGGLRSGANVLTF. The CDR3 region has the DNA TGCGCCAGCAGCCAAGATGCTTTGTGGGGTGGACTGCGCTCTGGGGCCAACGTCCTGACTTTC.